This TCR beta chain was captured in a study of cytomegalovirus exposure and HLA in healthy donors. On this clone: Antigen unknown.

Overall study findings and caveats: With later analysis, a missense DCLRE1C variant became linked to TCR beta V- and J-gene trimming.

Trimming took 0 bases from V and 0 from J, leaving 18 bases between them. This CDR3 region has 19 residues. Germline assignment: CDR1 LGHNA and CDR2 YSLEER. With 60 Vbeta and 13 Jbeta primers, the PCR was carried out. Repertoires were generated with immunoSEQ multiplex PCR, while TCRdb's copy carries only in-frame clones and drops some. Here the sample spans approximately 160,000 clones, under 70% being singletons. This TCR derives from a woman aged 40-49 years in good health and CMV-seropositive. The sequenced sample was PBMCs. The chain combines TRBV4-3 with TRBJ1-5, with TRBD1 as a possible D gene (5 bases). CDR3 amino acids: CASSQDRQGGLNSNQPQHF. In DNA, the CDR3 is TGCGCCAGCAGCCAAGATCGGCAGGGAGGTTTAAATAGCAATCAGCCCCAGCATTTT.